This record concerns one TCR beta chain sequence. Its target is not known. This sample was taken from a study of T cell repertoires in cytomegalovirus infection. About the study: Signatures in public TCR beta sequences pointed to both CMV infection and matching HLA type. Notes on the study in general: Individuals carrying CMV plus the relevant HLA were identified by cumulative frequency of public TCR beta families. Dominating the ex vivo response were TCR beta clonotypes that were CMV-specific and HLA-C-restricted.

TCRdb re-derived calls from the reads in MiXCR, one entry per CDR3 protein. The sample carries fewer than 200,000 distinct CDR3 sequences, about 21% recorded once. CDR3 size: 14 residues. In germline, CDR1 is LNHDA, CDR2 SQIVND (reference sequence). Trimming took off 0 bases at V and 1 base at J, with 6 bases between the two ends. The chain recombines TRBV19 with TRBJ1-1; D not resolved. Material: PBMCs. This sequence originates from a human donor in good health (CMV status not recorded). Some clones in this sample may be carry-over from other donors' samples. In DNA form, the CDR3 reads TGTGCCAGTAGTATAGAGGGGAAGAACACTGAAGCTTTCTTT. It translates to CASSIEGKNTEAFF.